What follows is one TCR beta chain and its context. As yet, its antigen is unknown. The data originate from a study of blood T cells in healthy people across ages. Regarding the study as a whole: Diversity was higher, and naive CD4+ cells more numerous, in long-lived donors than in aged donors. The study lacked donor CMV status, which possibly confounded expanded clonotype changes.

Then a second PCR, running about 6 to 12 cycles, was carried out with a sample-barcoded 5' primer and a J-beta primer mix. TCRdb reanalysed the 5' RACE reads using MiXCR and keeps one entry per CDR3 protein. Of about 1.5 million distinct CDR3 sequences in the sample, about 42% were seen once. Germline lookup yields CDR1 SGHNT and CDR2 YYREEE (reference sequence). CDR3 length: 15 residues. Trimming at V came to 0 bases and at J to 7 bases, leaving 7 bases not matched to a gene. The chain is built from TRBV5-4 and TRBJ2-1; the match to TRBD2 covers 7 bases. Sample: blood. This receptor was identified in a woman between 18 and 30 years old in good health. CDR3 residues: CASSLVLAGDNEQFF. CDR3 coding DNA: TGTGCCAGCAGCTTGGTCCTGGCGGGGGATAATGAGCAGTTCTTC.